Shown below are 24 T cell receptor beta chains from a single sample sequenced in a study of blood T cell repertoires in COVID-19. Assay used: immunoSEQ multiplex PCR; TCRdb lists only in-frame clones, some missing. There are roughly 140,000 clones in the sample; under 90% occur only once, and approximately 9% lies in the top ten. Sequencing was performed on peripheral blood. These receptors were taken from an elderly woman in a cohort sampled during active or convalescent COVID-19.

The chain uses TRBV5-1 and TRBJ1-1, with D perhaps TRBD1 (5 bases). The germline gives CDR1 SGHRS, CDR2 YFSETQ. V was trimmed by 1 base and J by 0 bases, leaving 10 bases between them. The CDR3 contains 15 residues. Here the CDR3 DNA reads TGCGCCAGCAGCTTGAGTGGACATATGAACACTGAAGCTTTCTTT. It encodes CASSLSGHMNTEAFF.

J is TRBJ1-6 and V is TRBV18; D is uncertain. The germline V gene encodes CDR1 KGHSH and CDR2 LQKENI. This CDR3 spans 15 amino acids. Deletions cut 3 bases from V and 3 bases from J, with 9 bases between. The CDR3 bases are TGTGCCAGCTCACCCTCGAGCTTCTATAATTCACCCCTCCACTTT. Amino acid sequence: CASSPSSFYNSPLHF.

The chain joins TRBV23-1 to TRBJ1-5; the D is unclear. TRBV23-1 is designated an ORF whose function remains uncertain. V was shortened by 0 bases and J by 3 bases, with 9 bases between the two germline ends. CDR3 length: 15 residues. The CDR3 protein is CASSQSGRHNQPQHF. CDR3 in DNA: TGCGCCAGCAGTCAATCGGGCAGGCACAATCAGCCCCAGCATTTT.

The gene calls are TRBV7-6 and TRBJ1-4; maybe TRBD1 (6 bases). The CDR3 is made up of 14 amino acids. CDR1 is SGHVS and CDR2 is FNYEAQ in the germline V gene. V shed 3 bases and J shed 12 bases, with 17 bases lying between them. CDR3 loop: CASSFRFREGELFF. For the CDR3, the DNA is TGTGCCAGCAGCTTTAGGTTCCGGGAGGGGGAACTGTTTTTT.

The chain is built from TRBV7-2 and TRBJ2-7; D perhaps matches TRBD2 (5 bases). Germline CDR1 is SGHTA and CDR2 is FQGNSA. Between the trimmed V and J ends, which lost 1 base and 6 bases, there was a span of 10 bases. The CDR3 consists of 13 residues. CDR3 residues: CASSLVEGSEQYV. The CDR3 DNA reads as TGTGCCAGCAGCTTAGTAGAGGGAAGCGAGCAGTACGTC.

The V gene is TRBV14, the J gene TRBJ1-2, with D unresolved. V was pared by 0 bases and J by 4 bases, with 9 bases between. This CDR3 has 14 residues. Germline values: CDR1 SGHDN, CDR2 FVKESK. The CDR3 region has the DNA TGTGCCAGCAGCCAAGACTGGGCCCCCTATGGCTACACCTTC. Translation gives CASSQDWAPYGYTF.

V usage is TRBV7-2 and J usage is TRBJ1-1; D gene uncertain. V lost 5 bases and J lost 1, with 8 bases in between. Germline V gene lookup returns CDR1 SGHTA and CDR2 FQGNSA. This CDR3 spans 13 amino acids. CDR3 nucleotide sequence: TGTGCCAGCAGCGAATATAGGAACACTGAAGCTTTCTTT. Translated: CASSEYRNTEAFF.

J is TRBJ2-5 and V is TRBV7-6; TRBD1 might be the D (6 bases). The CDR3 spans 14 residues. V lost 5 bases and J 5 bases, leaving 15 bases between the germline ends. Germline loops: CDR1 SGHVS, CDR2 FNYEAQ. Here the CDR3 DNA reads TGTGCCAGCAGCGCAGGGGCCGGAATGGAGACCCAGTACTTC. This translates into CASSAGAGMETQYF.

This chain connects TRBV6-6 to TRBJ2-7; D possibly corresponds to TRBD1 (6 bases). The CDR3 length is 14 residues. CDR1 is MNHNY, CDR2 SVGAGI, per germline (reference sequence). V lost 6 bases and J lost 5, with 17 bases in between. CDR3 bases: TGTGCCAGCAGAAAAACCGGGACACACCACGAGCAGTACTTC. Protein: CASRKTGTHHEQYF.

The CDR3 region is CASSPQTDTQYF. The DNA for the CDR3 is TGTGCCAGCAGCCCCCAGACAGATACGCAGTATTTT. This chain connects TRBV3-1 (or the pseudogene TRBV3-2) to TRBJ2-3; D not certain. The CDR3 length is 12 residues. In germline, CDR1 is LGHDT, CDR2 YNNKEL (reference sequence). V was pared by 4 bases and J by 3 bases, with 5 bases between.

This clone has more than one count but fewer than ten. The CDR3 loop reads CASSGDRGPGYTF. CDR3 DNA: TGTGCCAGCAGCGGGGACAGGGGTCCTGGCTACACCTTC. The rearrangement uses TRBV7-9 and TRBJ1-2; TRBD1 matches at 10 bases. In germline, CDR1 is SEHNR, CDR2 FQNEAQ (reference sequence). This CDR3 has 13 residues. V lost 5 bases, J lost 7 bases, and 4 bases stayed unmatched.

The CDR3 here is CASSSPRQGGYTF. CDR3 nucleotide sequence: TGTGCCAGCAGTTCACCCCGACAGGGAGGCTACACCTTC. The rearrangement uses TRBV27 and TRBJ1-2; 7 bases are a match to TRBD1. CDR1 is MNHEY and CDR2 is SMNVEV in the germline V gene (reference sequence). J gave up 8 bases and V 4 bases, and 7 bases lay outside the gene matches. The CDR3 sequence is 13 residues long.

This chain links TRBV5-1 with TRBJ1-5; no firm D call. Germline V gene data show CDR1 as SGHRS and CDR2 as YFSETQ. Trimming pared 4 bases from V and 2 bases from J, leaving 13 bases between. There are 15 residues in the CDR3. CDR3 region: CASSAEAGGNQPQHF. The CDR3 bases are TGCGCCAGCAGCGCTGAGGCCGGAGGCAATCAGCCCCAGCATTTT.

This chain joins TRBV6-2 or TRBV6-3 and TRBJ1-5, with D unclear. This CDR3 has 14 amino acids. V was trimmed by 0 bases and J by 4 bases, leaving 7 bases between them. From germline, CDR1 is MNHEY and CDR2 SVGEGT. The CDR3 loop reads CASSYSWPNQPQHF. As DNA, the CDR3 is TGTGCCAGCAGTTACTCGTGGCCAAATCAGCCCCAGCATTTT.

CDR3 nucleotide sequence: TGTGCCAGTAGTGGGACTGGGGGGGAGACAGATACGCAGTATTTT. Translating gives CASSGTGGETDTQYF. The rearrangement joins TRBV19 to TRBJ2-3; the match to TRBD2 covers 7 bases. The CDR3 has 15 amino acids. With 5 bases clipped from V and 3 bases from J, the junction kept 8 bases outside the gene matches. Looked up from germline, CDR1 is LNHDA and CDR2 is SQIVND (reference sequence).

The chain carries TRBV12-3 or TRBV12-4 and TRBJ2-1; D is perhaps TRBD2 (6 bases). This CDR3 has 13 amino acids. V was shortened by 5 bases and J by 9 bases, with 14 bases between the two germline ends. This CDR3 reads CASSPEQEGEQFF. The CDR3 DNA is TGTGCCAGCAGTCCAGAACAGGAGGGTGAGCAGTTCTTC.

The J gene is TRBJ1-2, the V gene TRBV19, with TRBD1 as a possible D gene (6 bases). Germline lookup yields CDR1 LNHDA and CDR2 SQIVND (reference sequence). V was shortened by 6 bases and J by 4 bases, with 15 bases between the two germline ends. The CDR3 has 14 residues. CDR3 nucleotides: TGTGCCAGTAGGTCACAGGGAAATGGCTATGGCTACACCTTC. Protein sequence: CASRSQGNGYGYTF.

CDR3 protein: CASSDYSLNTEAFF. Here the CDR3 DNA reads TGTGCCAGCAGTGATTACAGCCTCAACACTGAAGCTTTCTTT. The chain couples TRBV6-1 to TRBJ1-1; D gene uncertain. CDR1 and CDR2 (germline): MNHNS, SASEGT. Trimming cost V 3 bases and J 2 bases, with 10 bases left between them. This CDR3 contains 14 residues.

This chain joins TRBV12-5 and TRBJ2-1; the D gene is possibly TRBD2 (5 bases). The CDR3 extends over 15 amino acids. Trimming removed 7 bases at V and 5 bases at J, with 18 bases between. The V gene's germline CDR1 is LGHNT and CDR2 FRNRAP. In DNA, the CDR3 is TGTGCTAGTGCCTCCCTGACGGGGAGAGACAATGAGCAGTTCTTC. Translated, it gives CASASLTGRDNEQFF.

The genes are TRBV19 and TRBJ1-3, with TRBD1 as a possible D gene (5 bases). The CDR3 is 13 amino acids. Germline-derived CDR1 and CDR2 are LNHDA and SQIVND (reference sequence). V lost 6 bases, J lost 3 bases, and 9 bases lay in between. The CDR3 DNA follows: TGTGCCAGTAGCGGGACTTTTGGAAACACCATATATTTT. Its protein is CASSGTFGNTIYF. Variable domain in full (rest from reference TRBV19 and TRBJ1-3): DGGITQSPKYLFRKEGQNVTLSCEQNLNHDAMYWYRQDPGQGLRLIYYSQIVNDFQKGDIAEGYSVSREKKESFPLTVTSAQKNPTAFYLCASSGTFGNTIYFGEGSWLTVV.

V gene TRBV5-1 combines with J gene TRBJ1-5, with 7 bases fitting TRBD1. Looked up from germline, CDR1 is SGHRS and CDR2 is YFSETQ. The CDR3 has 14 residues. Germline trimming cut 3 bases from V and 5 bases from J; bases unmatched to any gene: 5. The CDR3 nucleotides are TGCGCCAGCAGCTCGACAGGGCGGGATCAGCCCCAGCATTTT. Protein sequence: CASSSTGRDQPQHF.

The genes are TRBV11-2 and TRBJ1-2; D remains ambiguous. The germline gives CDR1 SGHAT, CDR2 FQNNGV. V lost 4 bases and J lost 8, with 14 bases in between. CDR3 length: 13 amino acids. The CDR3 here is CASSSTRSGGYTF. The CDR3 coding sequence is TGTGCCAGCAGCTCCACCAGGTCGGGGGGCTACACCTTC.

The chain combines TRBV5-4 with TRBJ2-1; maybe TRBD1 (5 bases). Per the germline V gene, CDR1 is SGHNT and CDR2 is YYREEE (reference sequence). V shed 4 bases and J shed 2 bases, with 13 bases lying between them. There are 15 residues in the CDR3. The CDR3 DNA follows: TGTGCCAGCAGCACCCGGTCAGGGCCCTACAATGAGCAGTTCTTC. Its translation: CASSTRSGPYNEQFF.

This clone was counted between two and nine times. The chain has TRBV7-8 and TRBJ1-6, with 7 bases lining up with TRBD1. V trimming: 5 bases; J trimming: 7 bases; junction bases outside the gene matches: 8. This CDR3 is built from 15 residues. Looked up from germline, CDR1 is SGHVS and CDR2 is FQNEAQ. CDR3 in DNA: TGTGCCAGCAGCCTCGGACAGGCCCTAAATTCACCCCTCCACTTT. Its protein product is CASSLGQALNSPLHF.